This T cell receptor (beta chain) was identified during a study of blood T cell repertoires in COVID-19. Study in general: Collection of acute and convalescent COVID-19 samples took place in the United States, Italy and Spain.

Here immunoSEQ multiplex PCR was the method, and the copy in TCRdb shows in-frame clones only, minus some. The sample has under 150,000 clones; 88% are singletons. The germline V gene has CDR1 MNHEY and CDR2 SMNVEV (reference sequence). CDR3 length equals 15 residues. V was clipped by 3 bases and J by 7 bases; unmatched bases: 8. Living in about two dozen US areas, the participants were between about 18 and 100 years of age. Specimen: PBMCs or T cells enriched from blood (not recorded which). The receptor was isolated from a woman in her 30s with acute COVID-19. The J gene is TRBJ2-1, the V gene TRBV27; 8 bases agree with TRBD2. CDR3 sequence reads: CASSFFRGGRNEQFF. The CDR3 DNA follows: TGTGCCAGCAGTTTTTTCCGCGGGGGGCGGAATGAGCAGTTCTTC.